This TCR beta chain was identified in a study of blood T cell repertoires in COVID-19 (dated by TCRdb to the early 2020s). Describing the broader study: Samples covering the acute and convalescent phases of COVID-19 were provided by collaborators in the United States, Italy and Spain. The samples were drawn from two sources: the first 160 participants of the ongoing ImmuneRACE study, and 1,254 subjects contributed by 6 global collaborators. Where available, HLA class I and class II types were obtained from metadata supplied by the sample provider rather than from assay-based typing. Subjects who had been exposed to COVID-19, were actively infected with it, or had recovered from it provided the deeply sampled blood TCRbeta repertoires that made up the dataset. The repertoires were released in a freely available public database intended as a resource for research on the immune response to SARS-CoV-2. Nearly every sample came with metadata listing a de-identified subject ID, COVID-19 status, age in years and sex. The material from the prospective study consisted of cDNA or gDNA derived from T cells, B-cell-depleted T cells, or PBMCs. General findings and caveats noted by the study authors: Clinical and demographic metadata were provided uncurated, with the amount varying by source and participant.

As concerns this clone: Its specific antigen is unknown. No base qualities exist here, and no much larger clone lies one base off it.

TCRbeta CDR3 regions were amplified from genomic DNA using the immunoSEQ Assay, a bias-controlled multiplex PCR. In the original analysis: The number of nucleated cells in each sample was estimated by amplification of reference gene primers within the assay. To quantify the absolute abundance of each unique TCRbeta CDR3 rearrangement, sequence reads were collapsed and filtered. For each sample, productive Simpson clonality was calculated as the square root of Simpson's diversity index over productive rearrangements. Drawn from immuneACCESS, this table holds only the in-frame rearrangements with V and J called that TCRdb kept. Clones are partly lost; checked studies trace under half to an unresolved V gene and leave the rest unexplained. The V and J calls and clone size are taken from that table; D and trimming were inferred from the DNA. The sample table holds roughly 65,000 clones, of which over 65% were seen once. 20% to 25% of the sample belongs to the ten largest clones.

The collaborating institutions used their own protocols to collect whole blood in K2EDTA tubes. For TCRbeta analysis, collaborators shipped samples in one of three forms: frozen whole blood, isolated PBMCs, or DNA extracted from either of those sample types. Inclusive of the bounding cysteine and phenylalanine, the CDR3 is 12 residues long. Just CDR3 DNA is preserved here, 36 bases in frame from base 1. CDR1 and CDR2 (MDHEN, SYDVKM) derive from the germline V gene. Trimming costs V 6 bases and J 1 base, and their ends lie 6 bases apart. The sequence is built from TRBV28 and TRBJ1-1; the D gene identity is not certain. The receptor comes from a human donor in a cohort sampled during active COVID-19. Material for sequencing was peripheral blood. The CDR3 has the sequence CASRGPNTEAFF. The bases read TGTGCCAGCAGGGGCCCGAACACTGAAGCTTTCTTT.